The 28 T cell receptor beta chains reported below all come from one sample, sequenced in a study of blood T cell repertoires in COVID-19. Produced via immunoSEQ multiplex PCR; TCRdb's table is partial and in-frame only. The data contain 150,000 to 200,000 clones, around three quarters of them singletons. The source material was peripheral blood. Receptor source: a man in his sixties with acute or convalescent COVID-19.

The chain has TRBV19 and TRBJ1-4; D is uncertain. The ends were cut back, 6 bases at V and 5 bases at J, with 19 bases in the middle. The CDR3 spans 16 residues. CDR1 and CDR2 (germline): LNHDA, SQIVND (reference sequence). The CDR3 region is CASSETEWQRNEKLFF. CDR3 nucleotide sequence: TGTGCCAGTAGCGAAACGGAGTGGCAGCGGAATGAAAAACTGTTTTTT.

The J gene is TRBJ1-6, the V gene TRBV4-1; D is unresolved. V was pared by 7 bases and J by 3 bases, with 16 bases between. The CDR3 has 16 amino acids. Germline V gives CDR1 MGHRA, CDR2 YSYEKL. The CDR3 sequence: CASKLGKFDYNSPLHF. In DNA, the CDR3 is TGCGCCAGCAAGCTGGGCAAATTTGACTATAATTCACCCCTCCACTTT.

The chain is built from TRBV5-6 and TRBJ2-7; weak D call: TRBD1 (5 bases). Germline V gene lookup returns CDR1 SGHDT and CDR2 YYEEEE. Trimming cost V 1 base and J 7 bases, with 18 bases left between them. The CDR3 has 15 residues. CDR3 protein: CASSLNSVRAEEQYF. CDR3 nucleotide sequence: TGTGCCAGCAGCTTGAACAGCGTCAGGGCTGAGGAGCAGTACTTC.

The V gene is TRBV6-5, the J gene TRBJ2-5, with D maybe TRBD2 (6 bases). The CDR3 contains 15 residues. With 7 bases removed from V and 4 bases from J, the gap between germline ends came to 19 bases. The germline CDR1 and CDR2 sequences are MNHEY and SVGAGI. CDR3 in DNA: TGTGCCAGCACTATGGACGGCGGGGTTCCAGAGACCCAGTACTTC. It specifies CASTMDGGVPETQYF.

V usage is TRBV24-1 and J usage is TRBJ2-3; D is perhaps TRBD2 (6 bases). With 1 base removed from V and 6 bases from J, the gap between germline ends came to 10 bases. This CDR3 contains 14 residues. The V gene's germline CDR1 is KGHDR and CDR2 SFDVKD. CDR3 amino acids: CATSDFGGSDTQYF. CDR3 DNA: TGTGCCACCAGTGATTTTGGGGGGTCCGATACGCAGTATTTT.

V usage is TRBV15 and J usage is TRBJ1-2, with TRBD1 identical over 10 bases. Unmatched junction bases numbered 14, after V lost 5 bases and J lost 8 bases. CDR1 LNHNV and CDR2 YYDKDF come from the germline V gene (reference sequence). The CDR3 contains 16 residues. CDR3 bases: TGTGCCACCAGCCCAGGAAGAACGGACAGGGGGTTAGGCTACACCTTC. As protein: CATSPGRTDRGLGYTF.

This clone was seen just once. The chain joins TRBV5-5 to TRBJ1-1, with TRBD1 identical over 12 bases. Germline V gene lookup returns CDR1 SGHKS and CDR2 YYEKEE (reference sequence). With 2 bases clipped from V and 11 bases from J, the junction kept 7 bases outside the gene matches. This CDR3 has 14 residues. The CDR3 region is CASSFSGTGGEAFF. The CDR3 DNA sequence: TGTGCCAGCAGCTTCTCCGGGACAGGGGGCGAGGCTTTCTTT.

CDR3 nucleotide sequence: TGTGCCAGTAGTATTCCACAGGGGGCACTTGGCTACACCTTC. Its protein product is CASSIPQGALGYTF. This chain joins TRBV19 and TRBJ1-2, with TRBD1 matching 9 bases. The CDR3 length is 14 residues. CDR1 is LNHDA and CDR2 is SQIVND in the germline V gene (reference sequence). Trimming cost V 3 bases and J 7 bases; bases outside gene matches: 6.

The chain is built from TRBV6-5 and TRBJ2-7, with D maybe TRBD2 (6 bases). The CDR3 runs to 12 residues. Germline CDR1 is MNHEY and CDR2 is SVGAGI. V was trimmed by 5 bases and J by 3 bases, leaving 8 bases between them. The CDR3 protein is CASSPEGYEQYF. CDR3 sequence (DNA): TGTGCCAGCAGTCCGGAGGGCTACGAGCAGTACTTC.

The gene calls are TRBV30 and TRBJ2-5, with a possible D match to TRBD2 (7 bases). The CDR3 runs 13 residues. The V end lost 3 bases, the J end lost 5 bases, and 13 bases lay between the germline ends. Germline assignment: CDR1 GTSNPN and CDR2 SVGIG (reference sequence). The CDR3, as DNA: TGTGCCTGGAGCCCCGGGGGGCGGGAGACCCAGTACTTC. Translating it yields CAWSPGGRETQYF.

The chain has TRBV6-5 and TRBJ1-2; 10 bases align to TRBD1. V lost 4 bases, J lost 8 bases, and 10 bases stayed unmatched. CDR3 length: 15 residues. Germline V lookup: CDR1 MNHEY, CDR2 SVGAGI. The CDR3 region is CASSFTDRGPLGYTF. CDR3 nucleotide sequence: TGTGCCAGCAGTTTCACCGACAGGGGGCCTCTAGGCTACACCTTC.

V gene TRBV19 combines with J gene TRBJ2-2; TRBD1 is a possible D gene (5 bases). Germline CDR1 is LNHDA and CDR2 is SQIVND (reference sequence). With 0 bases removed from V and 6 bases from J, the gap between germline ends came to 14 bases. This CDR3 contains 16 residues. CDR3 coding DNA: TGTGCCAGTAGTATAGACCGGGCAGGGTTATCCGGGGAGCTGTTTTTT. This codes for CASSIDRAGLSGELFF.

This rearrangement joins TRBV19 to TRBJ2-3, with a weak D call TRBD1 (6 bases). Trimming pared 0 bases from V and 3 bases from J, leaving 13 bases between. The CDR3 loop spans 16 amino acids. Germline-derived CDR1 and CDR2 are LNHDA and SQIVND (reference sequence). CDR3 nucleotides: TGTGCCAGTAGTATAGATGGACAGAGATTAACAGATACGCAGTATTTT. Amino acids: CASSIDGQRLTDTQYF. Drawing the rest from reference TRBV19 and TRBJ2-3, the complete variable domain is DGGITQSPKYLFRKEGQNVTLSCEQNLNHDAMYWYRQDPGQGLRLIYYSQIVNDFQKGDIAEGYSVSREKKESFPLTVTSAQKNPTAFYLCASSIDGQRLTDTQYFGPGTRLTVL.

The chain's CDR3 is CASSPDKNTEAFF. CDR3 sequence (DNA): TGTGCCAGCAGCCCGGACAAGAACACTGAAGCTTTCTTT. This rearrangement joins TRBV3-1 (or the pseudogene TRBV3-2) to TRBJ1-1; a possible D gene is TRBD1 (5 bases). The V gene's germline CDR1 is LGHDT and CDR2 YNNKEL (reference sequence). V was clipped by 4 bases and J by 1 base, with 7 bases between them. The CDR3 totals 13 residues.

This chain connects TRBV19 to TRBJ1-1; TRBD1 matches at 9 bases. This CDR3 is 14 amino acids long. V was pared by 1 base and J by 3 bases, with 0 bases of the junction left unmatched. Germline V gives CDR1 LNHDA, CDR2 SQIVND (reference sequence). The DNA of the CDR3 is TGTGCCAGTAGTATAGGGGACAGGGACACTGAAGCTTTCTTT. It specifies CASSIGDRDTEAFF. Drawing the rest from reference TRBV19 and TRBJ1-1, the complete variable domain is DGGITQSPKYLFRKEGQNVTLSCEQNLNHDAMYWYRQDPGQGLRLIYYSQIVNDFQKGDIAEGYSVSREKKESFPLTVTSAQKNPTAFYLCASSIGDRDTEAFFGQGTRLTVV.

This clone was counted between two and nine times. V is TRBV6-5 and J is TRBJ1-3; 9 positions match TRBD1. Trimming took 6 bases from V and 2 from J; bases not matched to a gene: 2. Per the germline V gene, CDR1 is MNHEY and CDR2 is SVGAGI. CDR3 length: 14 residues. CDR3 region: CASSRTGAGNTIYF. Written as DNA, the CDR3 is TGTGCCAGCAGCAGGACAGGGGCTGGAAACACCATATATTTT.

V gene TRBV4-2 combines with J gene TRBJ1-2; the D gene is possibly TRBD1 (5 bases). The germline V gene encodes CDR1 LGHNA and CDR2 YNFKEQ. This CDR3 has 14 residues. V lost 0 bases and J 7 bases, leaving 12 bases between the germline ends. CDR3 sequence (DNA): TGTGCCAGCAGCCAAGATAAGGCCAGGGCTGGCTACACCTTC. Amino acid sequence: CASSQDKARAGYTF.

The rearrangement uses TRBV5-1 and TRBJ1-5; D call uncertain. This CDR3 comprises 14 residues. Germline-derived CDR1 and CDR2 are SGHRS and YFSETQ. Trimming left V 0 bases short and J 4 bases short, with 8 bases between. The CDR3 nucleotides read TGCGCCAGCAGCTTGGGCGACGGGAATCAGCCCCAGCATTTT. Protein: CASSLGDGNQPQHF.

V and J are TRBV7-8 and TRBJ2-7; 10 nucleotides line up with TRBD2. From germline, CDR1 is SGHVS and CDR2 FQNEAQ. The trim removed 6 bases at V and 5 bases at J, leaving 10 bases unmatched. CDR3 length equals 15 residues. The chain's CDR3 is CASSPQRGGLHEQYF. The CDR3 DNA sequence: TGTGCCAGCAGTCCTCAGCGGGGGGGCCTCCACGAGCAGTACTTC.

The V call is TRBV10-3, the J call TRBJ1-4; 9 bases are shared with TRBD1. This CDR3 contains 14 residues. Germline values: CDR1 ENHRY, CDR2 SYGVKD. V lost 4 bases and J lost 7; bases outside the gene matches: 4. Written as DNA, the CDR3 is TGTGCCATCAGTGTGGGACAGGGAGGTGAAAAACTGTTTTTT. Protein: CAISVGQGGEKLFF.

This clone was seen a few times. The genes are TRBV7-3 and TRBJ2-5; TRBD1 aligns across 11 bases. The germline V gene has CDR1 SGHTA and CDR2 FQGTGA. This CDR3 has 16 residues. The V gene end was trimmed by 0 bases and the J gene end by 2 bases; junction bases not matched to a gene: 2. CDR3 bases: TGTGCCAGCAGCTTAACCCGGGACAGGGGGCAAGAGACCCAGTACTTC. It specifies CASSLTRDRGQETQYF. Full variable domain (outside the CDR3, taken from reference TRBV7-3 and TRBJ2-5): GAGVSQTPSNKVTEKGKYVELRCDPISGHTALYWYRQSLGQGPEFLIYFQGTGAADDSGLPNDRFFAVRPEGSVSTLKIQRTERGDSAVYLCASSLTRDRGQETQYFGPGTRLLVL.

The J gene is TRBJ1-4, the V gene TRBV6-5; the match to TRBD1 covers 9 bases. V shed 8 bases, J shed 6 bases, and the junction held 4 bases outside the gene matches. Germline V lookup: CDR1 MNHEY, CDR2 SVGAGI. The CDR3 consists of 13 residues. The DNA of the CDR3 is TGTGCCAGCCGGGACAGGGAGTATGAAAAACTGTTTTTT. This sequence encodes CASRDREYEKLFF.

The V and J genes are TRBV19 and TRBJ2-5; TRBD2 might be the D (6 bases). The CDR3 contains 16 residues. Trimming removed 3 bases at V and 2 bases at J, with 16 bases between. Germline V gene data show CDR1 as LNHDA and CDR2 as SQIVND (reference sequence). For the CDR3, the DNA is TGTGCCAGTAGTATTACCCCACTAGCCCCACAAGAGACCCAGTACTTC. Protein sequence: CASSITPLAPQETQYF. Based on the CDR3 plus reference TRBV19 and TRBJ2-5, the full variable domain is DGGITQSPKYLFRKEGQNVTLSCEQNLNHDAMYWYRQDPGQGLRLIYYSQIVNDFQKGDIAEGYSVSREKKESFPLTVTSAQKNPTAFYLCASSITPLAPQETQYFGPGTRLLVL.

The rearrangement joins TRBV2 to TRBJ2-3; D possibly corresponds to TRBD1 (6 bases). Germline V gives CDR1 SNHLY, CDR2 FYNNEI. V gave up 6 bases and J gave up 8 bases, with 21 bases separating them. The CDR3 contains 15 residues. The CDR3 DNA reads TGTGCCAGCAGGAGAATTGGACAGATACATGTTACGCAGTATTTT. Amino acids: CASRRIGQIHVTQYF.

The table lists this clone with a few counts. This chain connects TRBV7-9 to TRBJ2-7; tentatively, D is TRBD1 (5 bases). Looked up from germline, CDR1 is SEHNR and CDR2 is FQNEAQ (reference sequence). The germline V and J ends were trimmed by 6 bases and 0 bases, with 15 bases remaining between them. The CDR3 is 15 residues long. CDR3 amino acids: CASSLRGQSSYEQYF. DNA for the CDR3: TGTGCCAGCAGTCTTAGGGGCCAGAGCTCCTACGAGCAGTACTTC.

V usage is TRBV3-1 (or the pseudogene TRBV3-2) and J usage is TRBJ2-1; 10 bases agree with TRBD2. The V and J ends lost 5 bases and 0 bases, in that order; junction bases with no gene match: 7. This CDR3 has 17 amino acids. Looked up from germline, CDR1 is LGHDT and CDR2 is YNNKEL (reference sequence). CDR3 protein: CASSIAGGQSSYNEQFF. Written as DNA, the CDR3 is TGTGCCAGCAGCATAGCGGGGGGCCAGAGCTCCTACAATGAGCAGTTCTTC.

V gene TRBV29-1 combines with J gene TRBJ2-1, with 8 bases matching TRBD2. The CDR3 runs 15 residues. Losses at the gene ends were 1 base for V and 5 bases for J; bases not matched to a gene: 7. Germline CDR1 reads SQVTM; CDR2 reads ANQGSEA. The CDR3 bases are TGCAGCGTTGAAGGTCCGGGGGGGTTTGACAATGAGCAGTTCTTC. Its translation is CSVEGPGGFDNEQFF.

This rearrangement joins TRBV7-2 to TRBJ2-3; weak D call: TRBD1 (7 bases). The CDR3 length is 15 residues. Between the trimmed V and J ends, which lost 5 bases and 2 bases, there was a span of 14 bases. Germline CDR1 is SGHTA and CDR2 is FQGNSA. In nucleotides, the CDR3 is TGTGCCAGCAGCCCAGGGGGGTGGTTCACAGATACGCAGTATTTT. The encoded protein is CASSPGGWFTDTQYF.